The 15 T cell receptor beta chains below come from one sample, sequenced in a study of early T cells in non-severe SARS-CoV-2 infection. TCRdb processed the 5' RACE reads anew with MiXCR; each CDR3 protein has one entry. The table includes around 32,000 distinct CDR3 sequences, around 5.7% detected once. The sample was whole blood. These receptors were collected from an adult who was a healthcare worker with PCR-confirmed SARS-CoV-2 infection or an uninfected control (not recorded which).

In this sample, this clonotype turned up many times. The chain combines TRBV7-2 with TRBJ1-4, with D unresolved. This CDR3 has 12 amino acids. V shed 8 bases and J shed 11 bases, with 15 bases lying between them. CDR1 is SGHTA and CDR2 is FQGNSA in the germline V gene. Written as DNA, the CDR3 is TGTGCCAGCCAGGACTCGGGTCTCAAACTGTTTTTT. Amino acids: CASQDSGLKLFF.

The sample holds many counts of this clonotype. This chain joins TRBV5-3 and TRBJ2-1, with 10 bases identical to TRBD1. TRBV5-3 has ORF status, its function being uncertain. The CDR3 length is 23 residues. V lost 0 bases to trimming and J lost 0 bases; unmatched junction nucleotides: 21. Here the CDR3 reads CARSLGPYRRRIWTGGSYNEQFF. The DNA for the CDR3 is TGTGCCAGAAGCTTGGGACCCTACCGACGGCGAATATGGACAGGGGGCTCCTACAATGAGCAGTTCTTC.

The chain recombines TRBV20-1 with TRBJ1-1, with D possibly being TRBD1 (6 bases). This CDR3 region has 16 residues. Germline loops: CDR1 DFQATT, CDR2 SNEGSKA (reference sequence). V was trimmed by 1 base and J by 0 bases, leaving 15 bases between them. The CDR3 region has the DNA TGCAGTGCTAGAGGACTCATGACAGGTTTGAACACTGAAGCTTTCTTT. Translation: CSARGLMTGLNTEAFF.

This clonotype was seen repeatedly, ten times or more. The chain joins TRBV15 to TRBJ2-1; 11 bases fit TRBD1. The CDR3 spans 17 residues. The germline V gene encodes CDR1 LNHNV and CDR2 YYDKDF (reference sequence). Trimming took 5 bases from V and 3 from J; bases not matched to a gene: 9. This chain's CDR3 is CATSHLRGTGGYNEQFF. CDR3 nucleotide sequence: TGTGCCACCAGCCATCTCCGCGGGACAGGGGGCTACAATGAGCAGTTCTTC.

Only a few counts were recorded for this clonotype. J is TRBJ1-1 and V is TRBV7-8, with a weak D call TRBD1 (5 bases). V was trimmed by 9 bases and J by 1 base, leaving 15 bases between them. Germline V gene sequence: CDR1 SGHVS, CDR2 FQNEAQ. This CDR3 spans 14 amino acids. The CDR3 coding sequence is TGTGCCAGTCTTAACACTGGGGGGAACACTGAAGCTTTCTTT. It codes for CASLNTGGNTEAFF.

The chain is built from TRBV18 and TRBJ1-4; no firm D call. V lost 0 bases and J lost 6, with 11 bases in between. This CDR3 is built from 15 residues. Germline V gene lookup returns CDR1 KGHSH and CDR2 LQKENI. This CDR3 is CASSPPDGGDEKLFF. The CDR3 DNA reads TGTGCCAGCTCACCACCCGACGGTGGGGATGAAAAACTGTTTTTT. Full variable domain (missing parts from reference TRBV18 and TRBJ1-4): NAGVMQNPRHLVRRRGQEARLRCSPMKGHSHVYWYRQLPEEGLKFMVYLQKENIIDESGMPKERFSAEFPKEGPSILRIQQVVRGDSAAYFCASSPPDGGDEKLFFGSGTQLSVL.

This clonotype was counted many times. This chain uses TRBV29-1 with TRBJ2-7; no clear D. CDR1 SQVTM and CDR2 ANQGSEA come from the germline V gene. Trimming removed 3 bases from V and 5 bases from J, with 14 bases in between. The CDR3 covers 13 residues. The DNA of the CDR3 is TGCAGCGTTGACCGATACGGCTGGAACGAGCAGTACTTC. This translates into CSVDRYGWNEQYF.

This clonotype was found many times. This chain connects TRBV9 to TRBJ2-3, with D unresolved. The CDR3 covers 16 residues. Germline V gene data show CDR1 as SGDLS and CDR2 as YYNGEE. V was shortened by 0 bases and J by 4 bases, with 15 bases between the two germline ends. In nucleotides, the CDR3 is TGTGCCAGCAGCGTAGACAATCTCGCGGTGGCAGATACGCAGTATTTT. This encodes CASSVDNLAVADTQYF. The entire variable domain, with the rest obtained from reference TRBV9 and TRBJ2-3, is as follows: DSGVTQTPKHLITATGQRVTLRCSPRSGDLSVYWYQQSLDQGLQFLIQYYNGEERAKGNILERFSAQQFPDLHSELNLSSLELGDSALYFCASSVDNLAVADTQYFGPGTRLTVL.

This clonotype occurred a few times. The chain is built from TRBV5-5 and TRBJ2-7; 7 bases line up with TRBD1. This CDR3 spans 14 amino acids. Germline trimming cut 4 bases from V and 0 bases from J; bases unmatched to any gene: 4. CDR1 and CDR2 (germline): SGHKS, YYEKEE (reference sequence). CDR3 region: CASSRDRDSYEQYF. CDR3 nucleotide sequence: TGTGCCAGCAGCCGCGACAGGGACTCCTACGAGCAGTACTTC.

This clonotype was counted a few times. The chain carries TRBV4-3 and TRBJ1-3; D not resolved. Germline CDR1 LGHNA, CDR2 YSLEER. Trimming removed 0 bases at V and 0 bases at J, with 18 bases between. The CDR3 has 19 residues. The CDR3 loop reads CASSQDVRRPDLSGNTIYF. The CDR3 DNA reads as TGCGCCAGCAGCCAAGATGTCAGGCGGCCCGACCTCTCTGGAAACACCATATATTTT.

The chain is built from TRBV9 and TRBJ2-6; maybe TRBD2 (6 bases). The CDR3 extends over 15 amino acids. Germline-derived CDR1 and CDR2 are SGDLS and YYNGEE. V shed 0 bases and J shed 2 bases, with 6 bases lying between them. In DNA form, the CDR3 reads TGTGCCAGCAGCGTAGCGGGGGCTGGGGCCAACGTCCTGACTTTC. This sequence encodes CASSVAGAGANVLTF.

Details on this clonotype: A clone one base away is much larger, so this may be a read error. In DNA form, the CDR3 reads TGTGCCAGCTCACTGATGCGAGCCAAAAACATTCAGTACTTC. Translated, it gives CASSLMRAKNIQYF. V usage is TRBV18 and J usage is TRBJ2-4; D unclear. This CDR3 has 14 residues. V lost 4 bases and J 0 bases, leaving 7 bases between the germline ends. Germline-derived CDR1 and CDR2 are KGHSH and LQKENI.

This clonotype was picked up a small number of times. The rearrangement uses TRBV12-3 or TRBV12-4 and TRBJ1-2; no clear D. Trimming stripped 3 bases from V and 4 bases from J, with 6 bases between. The CDR3 runs to 12 residues. CDR3 in amino acids: CASSLLGYGYTF. The CDR3 DNA is TGTGCCAGCAGTTTGCTCGGCTATGGCTACACCTTC.

This clonotype showed up many times. This sequence joins TRBV29-1 and TRBJ2-5; 7 bases agree with TRBD2. V lost 6 bases, J lost 5 bases, and 9 bases stayed unmatched. Germline CDR1 and CDR2: SQVTM and ANQGSEA. CDR3 size: 13 residues. The CDR3 nucleotides are TGCAGCGTCCCTCTTGGGGGAGGGGAGACCCAGTACTTC. This encodes CSVPLGGGETQYF.

The sample holds many counts of this clonotype. The chain carries TRBV28 and TRBJ2-7, with D possibly being TRBD1 (6 bases). The CDR3 is 13 amino acids. Germline V gene sequence: CDR1 MDHEN, CDR2 SYDVKM. V lost 6 bases and J 5 bases, leaving 14 bases between the germline ends. The CDR3 region has the DNA TGTGCCAGCAGCTCACAGGGTTCTAACGAGCAGTACTTC. Protein product: CASSSQGSNEQYF.